The 32 T cell receptor beta chains listed next were all sequenced from one sample in a study of response to subunit inactivated influenza vaccine. TCRdb ran MiXCR on the RT-PCR reads and lists one entry per CDR3 protein. The sample yields 750,000 to 850,000 distinct CDR3 sequences, approximately 17% seen once. The sample in question was PBMCs from blood, obtained 4 to 6 days after vaccination. These receptors all come from a man in his fifties who received an inactivated influenza vaccine.

The sample holds a few counts of this clonotype. The chain uses TRBV10-3 and TRBJ2-3; D unresolved. V was clipped by 0 bases and J by 8 bases, with 12 bases between them. CDR3 length: 14 amino acids. CDR1 and CDR2 from the germline V gene are ENHRY and SYGVKD. CDR3 loop: CAISESTGSGTQYF. CDR3 nucleotide sequence: TGTGCCATCAGTGAGTCGACGGGCTCAGGTACGCAGTATTTT.

This clonotype was observed a few times. The chain is built from TRBV10-2 and TRBJ1-2; D gene uncertain. Trimming left V 5 bases short and J 7 bases short, with 8 bases between. The CDR3 totals 11 residues. The germline V gene has CDR1 WSHSY and CDR2 SAAADI. The CDR3 region is CASSSIGGYTF. CDR3 nucleotides: TGCGCCAGCAGTTCGATAGGTGGCTACACCTTC.

This clonotype was seen a few times. V usage is TRBV15 and J usage is TRBJ2-6; no clear D. V was shortened by 1 base and J by 11 bases, with 9 bases between the two germline ends. Germline lookup yields CDR1 LNHNV and CDR2 YYDKDF (reference sequence). The CDR3 loop spans 13 amino acids. The CDR3 loop reads CATSRANWDVLTF. DNA of the CDR3: TGTGCCACCAGCAGAGCCAATTGGGACGTCCTGACTTTC.

In this sample, this clonotype turned up a few times. The chain combines TRBV7-9 with TRBJ2-1, with TRBD1 matching over 8 bases. Germline V gene lookup returns CDR1 SEHNR and CDR2 FQNEAQ (reference sequence). The CDR3 covers 15 residues. V trimming: 6 bases; J trimming: 6 bases; junction bases outside the gene matches: 10. CDR3 DNA: TGTGCCAGCAGTCCGGGGGACAGGCTTAGCAATGAGCAGTTCTTC. Translating gives CASSPGDRLSNEQFF. Using reference TRBV7-9 and TRBJ2-1 for the parts outside the CDR3, the full variable domain is DTGVSQNPRHKITKRGQNVTFRCDPISEHNRLYWYRQTLGQGPEFLTYFQNEAQLEKSRLLSDRFSAERPKGSFSTLEIQRTEQGDSAMYLCASSPGDRLSNEQFFGPGTRLTVL.

The chain couples TRBV5-6 to TRBJ1-5; tentative D call: TRBD1 (5 bases). V was shortened by 3 bases and J by 6 bases, with 16 bases between the two germline ends. CDR3 size: 15 residues. The germline CDR1 and CDR2 sequences are SGHDT and YYEEEE. CDR3 sequence (DNA): TGTGCCAGCAGCTCGCGGGCAGGGTCAAGTCAGCCCCAGCATTTT. Protein product: CASSSRAGSSQPQHF.

The chain joins TRBV5-1 to TRBJ2-5; 7 positions agree with TRBD2. Trimming cost V 0 bases and J 5 bases; bases outside gene matches: 13. The CDR3 runs to 17 residues. CDR1 SGHRS and CDR2 YFSETQ come from the germline V gene. DNA for the CDR3: TGCGCCAGCAGCTTGGGTTGGACTAGAGGCGCGCGGGAGACCCAGTACTTC. Its protein is CASSLGWTRGARETQYF.

This clonotype showed up many times. The V call is TRBV5-1, the J call TRBJ1-1, with D unresolved. Germline assignment: CDR1 SGHRS and CDR2 YFSETQ. Trimming took off 1 base at V and 0 bases at J, with 10 bases between the two ends. The CDR3 is 15 amino acids. The CDR3 bases are TGCGCCAGCAGCTTGCGGCACCCCATGAACACTGAAGCTTTCTTT. Its protein is CASSLRHPMNTEAFF.

This clonotype turned up a few times. This sequence joins TRBV28 and TRBJ2-5; D gene ambiguous. The ends were cut back, 6 bases at V and 2 bases at J, with 16 bases in the middle. Germline V gene lookup returns CDR1 MDHEN and CDR2 SYDVKM. The CDR3 runs 15 residues. The CDR3 DNA sequence: TGTGCCAGCAGGCCCCTTCTAGGCAGGCAAGAGACCCAGTACTTC. Its translation is CASRPLLGRQETQYF.

This clonotype showed up just a few times. The CDR3 loop reads CASSLVMDRGWEQYF. The CDR3 region has the DNA TGTGCCAGCAGCTTAGTGATGGACAGAGGCTGGGAGCAGTACTTC. The V and J genes are TRBV7-9 and TRBJ2-7; D possibly corresponds to TRBD1 (6 bases). This CDR3 spans 15 amino acids. V dropped 1 base and J dropped 7 bases, with 17 bases sitting between them. Germline CDR1 is SEHNR and CDR2 is FQNEAQ (reference sequence). The full variable domain, its missing parts supplied by reference TRBV7-9 and TRBJ2-7, is DTGVSQNPRHKITKRGQNVTFRCDPISEHNRLYWYRQTLGQGPEFLTYFQNEAQLEKSRLLSDRFSAERPKGSFSTLEIQRTEQGDSAMYLCASSLVMDRGWEQYFGPGTRLTVT.

This clonotype was seen a handful of times. The J gene is TRBJ2-1, the V gene TRBV27, with TRBD2 matching 8 bases. This CDR3 region has 14 residues. V was pared by 6 bases and J by 6 bases, with 7 bases of the junction left unmatched. Germline values: CDR1 MNHEY, CDR2 SMNVEV (reference sequence). CDR3 region: CASRLAGLVNEQFF. The CDR3 region has the DNA TGTGCCAGCAGATTAGCGGGGTTGGTCAATGAGCAGTTCTTC.

This clonotype has just a few counts. V is TRBV7-9 and J is TRBJ1-3, with D possibly TRBD1 on 5 matching bases. Germline V gene sequence: CDR1 SEHNR, CDR2 FQNEAQ (reference sequence). This CDR3 contains 12 residues. CDR3 in amino acids: CAGQGSGNTIYF. The CDR3 region has the DNA TGTGCGGGGCAGGGCTCTGGAAACACCATATATTTT.

This clonotype was counted between two and nine times. DNA for the CDR3: TGTGCCACCAGTGACTCGGGGCCGAACACCGGGGAGCTGTTTTTT. This translates into CATSDSGPNTGELFF. This rearrangement joins TRBV24-1 to TRBJ2-2; possibly TRBD1 or TRBD2 for D (5 bases each). The CDR3 extends over 15 amino acids. CDR1 is KGHDR, CDR2 SFDVKD, per germline. With 4 bases removed from V and 0 bases from J, the gap between germline ends came to 8 bases.

This chain joins TRBV25-1 and TRBJ2-1, with 7 bases that match TRBD2. This CDR3 has 15 amino acids. The V segment lost 2 bases and the J segment 3 bases; nucleotides outside the gene matches: 4. Germline CDR1 is MGHDK and CDR2 is SYGVNS. Here the CDR3 DNA reads TGTGCCAGCAGTGAACTTGGCGGGAGCTACAATGAGCAGTTCTTC. Translating it yields CASSELGGSYNEQFF. The full variable domain, rest sourced from reference TRBV25-1 and TRBJ2-1, is EADIYQTPRYLVIGTGKKITLECSQTMGHDKMYWYQQDPGMELHLIHYSYGVNSTEKGDLSSESTVSRIRTEHFPLTLESARPSHTSQYLCASSELGGSYNEQFFGPGTRLTVL.

V and J are TRBV10-3 and TRBJ1-1; 9 nucleotides agree with TRBD1. The CDR3 totals 14 residues. V shed 5 bases and J 1 base; nucleotides not matched to a gene: 2. Germline loops: CDR1 ENHRY, CDR2 SYGVKD. CDR3 sequence: CAISMGQGNTEAFF. DNA of the CDR3: TGTGCCATCAGTATGGGACAGGGGAACACTGAAGCTTTCTTT.

The chain carries TRBV20-1 and TRBJ2-1; 8 bases agree with TRBD2. The V segment lost 3 bases and the J segment 4 bases; nucleotides outside the gene matches: 5. CDR3 length equals 14 residues. In germline, CDR1 is DFQATT, CDR2 SNEGSKA (reference sequence). The CDR3 here is CSASLAGRYNEQFF. The CDR3 DNA is TGCAGTGCTAGCCTAGCGGGCCGATACAATGAGCAGTTCTTC.

This clonotype was picked up a small number of times. The V gene is TRBV3-1, the J gene TRBJ2-1, with a weak D call TRBD2 (5 bases). The CDR3 totals 16 residues. The germline CDR1 and CDR2 sequences are LGHDT and YNNKEL (reference sequence). V lost 4 bases to trimming and J lost 6 bases, with 19 bases between them. The CDR3 nucleotides are TGTGCCAGCAGCCTGCGGGTAGGGCGATTCGGCAATGAGCAGTTCTTC. Translating gives CASSLRVGRFGNEQFF.

This clonotype has ten or more counts. The chain couples TRBV12-3 or TRBV12-4 to TRBJ2-3; 12 nucleotides match TRBD1. This CDR3 region has 16 residues. The trim removed 1 base at V and 3 bases at J, leaving 2 bases unmatched. The CDR3 bases are TGTGCCAGCAGTTTAGGGGGACAGGGGGCAACAGATACGCAGTATTTT. It translates to CASSLGGQGATDTQYF.

This clonotype occurred a few times. V usage is TRBV18 and J usage is TRBJ2-4, with TRBD1 identical over 7 bases. The CDR3 spans 16 residues. V lost 0 bases and J lost 3; bases outside the gene matches: 5. CDR1 and CDR2 from the germline V gene are KGHSH and LQKENI. CDR3 nucleotides: TGTGCCAGCTCACCACCGACAGGGTCTGGCAAAAACATTCAGTACTTC. Translated: CASSPPTGSGKNIQYF.

The chain uses TRBV20-1 and TRBJ2-5; D assignment may be TRBD1 or TRBD2 (5 bases each). V gave up 6 bases and J gave up 1 base, with 15 bases separating them. Germline V gene lookup returns CDR1 DFQATT and CDR2 SNEGSKA (reference sequence). The CDR3 runs 14 residues. Here the CDR3 reads CSATGTVGQETQYF. The CDR3 DNA is TGCAGTGCCACCGGGACGGTGGGCCAAGAGACCCAGTACTTC.

This rearrangement joins TRBV7-9 to TRBJ1-1; TRBD1 matches 9 bases. Per the germline V gene, CDR1 is SEHNR and CDR2 is FQNEAQ (reference sequence). The CDR3 extends over 16 amino acids. With V trimmed by 5 bases and J by 0 bases, 7 bases remained unmatched. The CDR3 here is CASSDRGGIMNTEAFF. The CDR3, as DNA: TGTGCCAGCAGCGACAGGGGGGGAATCATGAACACTGAAGCTTTCTTT.

CDR3 sequence reads: CATQGVRTGELFF. The DNA of the CDR3 is TGTGCCACGCAGGGAGTTCGCACCGGGGAGCTGTTTTTT. This chain links TRBV24-1 with TRBJ2-2; D might be TRBD1 or TRBD2, each matching 5 bases. V lost 10 bases and J lost 4, with 12 bases in between. Germline CDR1 KGHDR, CDR2 SFDVKD. The length of the CDR3 is 13 residues.

This clonotype has a handful of counts. The chain uses TRBV20-1 and TRBJ2-2; D might be TRBD1 (5 bases). Trimming shortened V by 2 bases and J by 6 bases, and 13 bases separated the two germline ends. Germline loops: CDR1 DFQATT, CDR2 SNEGSKA (reference sequence). The CDR3 consists of 14 residues. The CDR3 DNA reads as TGCAGTGCTAGACCTACAGGTATACCCGGGGAGCTGTTTTTT. It encodes CSARPTGIPGELFF.

The sample holds a few counts of this clonotype. The rearrangement joins TRBV27 to TRBJ2-7; 7 nucleotides align to TRBD1. The CDR3 has 15 residues. The V gene end was trimmed by 5 bases and the J gene end by 5 bases; junction bases not matched to a gene: 12. In germline, CDR1 is MNHEY, CDR2 SMNVEV (reference sequence). CDR3 protein: CASSRRQGWLDEQYF. In DNA form, the CDR3 reads TGTGCCAGCAGTAGGAGACAGGGATGGTTAGACGAGCAGTACTTC.

This clonotype appeared a few times. The chain is built from TRBV6-4 and TRBJ1-2; TRBD1 matches 7 bases. The CDR3 is made up of 13 amino acids. Germline lookup yields CDR1 MRHNA and CDR2 SNTAGT. The trim removed 3 bases at V and 9 bases at J, leaving 7 bases unmatched. This CDR3 reads CASSEQGGRSYTF. The DNA of the CDR3 is TGTGCCAGCAGTGAGCAGGGGGGCAGAAGCTACACCTTC.

The CDR3 nucleotides read TGCGCCAGCAGCTTGGAGGCGATCAACACCGGGGAGCTGTTTTTT. Translating it yields CASSLEAINTGELFF. The gene calls are TRBV5-1 and TRBJ2-2; D is uncertain. Germline values: CDR1 SGHRS, CDR2 YFSETQ. This CDR3 has 15 residues. Trimming removed 0 bases at V and 2 bases at J, with 8 bases between.

The sample holds a few counts of this clonotype. The CDR3 nucleotides are TGTGCCAGCAGCTTGAGGACAATGGGAGAAAAACTGTTTTTT. This encodes CASSLRTMGEKLFF. V and J are TRBV7-6 and TRBJ1-4, with D perhaps TRBD1 (5 bases). CDR1 is SGHVS, CDR2 FNYEAQ, per germline. The V and J ends lost 3 bases and 8 bases respectively, with 13 bases between them. The CDR3 consists of 14 residues.

This clonotype has only a few counts. This sequence joins TRBV19 and TRBJ2-1; TRBD1 matches at 7 bases. This CDR3 region has 14 residues. In germline, CDR1 is LNHDA, CDR2 SQIVND (reference sequence). J gave up 10 bases and V 7 bases, and 13 bases lay outside the gene matches. The CDR3 region is CASNTGAGRWEQFF. CDR3 DNA: TGTGCCAGTAACACAGGGGCTGGGAGATGGGAGCAGTTCTTC.

The chain employs TRBV7-2 and TRBJ2-1, with a possible D match to TRBD1 (6 bases). V was pared by 5 bases and J by 5 bases, with 16 bases between. The CDR3 sequence is 15 residues long. Germline V lookup: CDR1 SGHTA, CDR2 FQGNSA. CDR3 sequence (DNA): TGTGCCAGCAGCAACACCGGGACACTTCACAATGAGCAGTTCTTC. Translated, it gives CASSNTGTLHNEQFF.

This clonotype was counted many times. The chain couples TRBV20-1 to TRBJ2-7, with 8 bases lining up with TRBD2. With V trimmed by 2 bases and J by 3 bases, 3 bases remained unmatched. The CDR3 contains 13 residues. Germline loops: CDR1 DFQATT, CDR2 SNEGSKA (reference sequence). CDR3 sequence reads: CSARPLAGYEQYF. The CDR3 DNA follows: TGCAGTGCTAGACCGCTAGCGGGCTACGAGCAGTACTTC.

V gene TRBV2 combines with J gene TRBJ2-3; D perhaps matches TRBD2 (5 bases). The CDR3 contains 13 residues. V lost 7 bases and J 1 base, leaving 9 bases between the germline ends. Germline V gene lookup returns CDR1 SNHLY and CDR2 FYNNEI. The DNA for the CDR3 is TGTGCCAGCACTTGGGAGCGCACAGATACGCAGTATTTT. It encodes CASTWERTDTQYF.

This chain links TRBV7-2 with TRBJ2-1; 9 nucleotides line up with TRBD2. V lost 1 base and J lost 8; bases outside the gene matches: 9. The germline CDR1 and CDR2 sequences are SGHTA and FQGNSA. The CDR3 covers 16 residues. This CDR3 reads CASSLGVLAGSDEQFF. The DNA of the CDR3 is TGTGCCAGCAGCTTAGGTGTGCTAGCGGGAAGTGATGAGCAGTTCTTC. The complete variable domain, with remaining parts taken from reference TRBV7-2 and TRBJ2-1, reads GAGVSQSPSNKVTEKGKDVELRCDPISGHTALYWYRQSLGQGLEFLIYFQGNSAPDKSGLPSDRFSAERTGGSVSTLTIQRTQQEDSAVYLCASSLGVLAGSDEQFFGPGTRLTVL.

The V gene is TRBV7-2, the J gene TRBJ2-5; 7 bases align to TRBD2. The CDR3 has 16 residues. CDR1 is SGHTA and CDR2 is FQGNSA in the germline V gene. Unmatched junction bases numbered 10, after V lost 1 base and J lost 5 bases. In DNA form, the CDR3 reads TGTGCCAGCAGCTTAGGTCCGGTGGGAGGGTTGGAGACCCAGTACTTC. This encodes CASSLGPVGGLETQYF.